The rows below give T cell receptor beta chains drawn from one sample of a study of cytomegalovirus exposure and HLA in healthy donors. Profiling relied on immunoSEQ multiplex PCR, and the TCRdb table lists in-frame clones only, not all of them. The table shows around 160,000 clones, with over 80% occurring only once. Sequencing was done on a sample of PBMCs. Receptors were obtained from a woman between 18 and 29 years old in good health and CMV-seronegative. The CDR3 runs from the conserved cysteine through the conserved F or W. A D gene is named only where the DNA matches it firmly. Clone size is stated in some rows and not others, as once, few, many or a class when expanded.

>TRBV14|-|-|TRBJ2-2
TGTGCCAGCAGCCAACTGGGGCTCCTAAAGACCGGGGAGCTGTTTTTT
CASSQLGLLKTGELFF
>TRBV19|-|TRBD1|TRBJ1-1
TGTGCCAGTAGTAAGACAGGGGGCCGGGGGAACACTGAAGCTTTCTTT
CASSKTGGRGNTEAFF
>TRBV27|-|TRBD2|TRBJ2-2
TGTGCCAGCAGTTTCTCCGCGGGGGAGGTGAACGGGGAGCTGTTTTTT
CASSFSAGEVNGELFF
>TRBV27|-|TRBD2|TRBJ2-7
TGTGCCAGCAGTTTATCGGTCGGGCTAGCGGGGGGTGAGCAGTACTTC
CASSLSVGLAGGEQYF
>TRBV7-8|-|-|TRBJ1-5
TGTGCCAGCAGCTTAGACAGGGTTTTTGGTCAGCCCCAGCATTTT
CASSLDRVFGQPQHF
>TRBV19|-|TRBD1|TRBJ1-5
TGTGCCAGTAGTATAGCAGGGGGCGAGCCCCAGCATTTT
CASSIAGGEPQHF
>TRBV2|-|-|TRBJ2-1
TGTGCCAGCAGTGCGGGGGATTACAATGAGCAGTTCTTC
CASSAGDYNEQFF
>TRBV5-1|-|-|TRBJ2-7
TGCGCCAGCAGCTTGGCCATCCACGAGCAGTACTTC
CASSLAIHEQYF
>TRBV4-1|-|TRBD2|TRBJ2-2
TGCGCCAGCGGGGTCTCGGGGGGGTTGAACACCGGGGAGCTGTTTTTT
CASGVSGGLNTGELFF
>TRBV5-1|-|TRBD1|TRBJ2-5
TGCGCCAGCGGTTCACCGACAGGGCGTGAGACCCAGTACTTC
CASGSPTGRETQYF
>TRBV6-1|-|-|TRBJ2-4
TGTGCCAGCAGTGAGGTACCGGGAATGTCCAAAAACATTCAGTACTTC
CASSEVPGMSKNIQYF
>TRBV28|-|-|TRBJ1-2
TGTGCCAGCAGTCGAGGGGGAAACTATGGCTACACCTTC
CASSRGGNYGYTF
>TRBV28|-|-|TRBJ1-4
TGTGCCAGCAGTTTAGGGGCCTCGGTAAGAAAACTGTTTTTT
CASSLGASVRKLFF
>TRBV6-6|-|TRBD1|TRBJ1-2
TGTGCCAGCAGTTCCTCCAGACAGGGGGAGCATGGCTACACCTTC
CASSSSRQGEHGYTF
>TRBV2|once|-|TRBJ1-6
TGTGCCAGCAGTGAAGCCCTAGGGGGAAGCACGCGTACTAAGGATAATTCACCCCTCCACTTT
CASSEALGGSTRTKDNSPLHF
>TRBV6-1|-|TRBD1|TRBJ1-1
TGTGCCAGCAGTGCCGGGACAGTGAACACTGAAGCTTTCTTT
CASSAGTVNTEAFF
>TRBV13|-|TRBD1|TRBJ2-7
TGTGCCAGCAGTCAAGACCCCGGGACAGTCTACTCCTACGAGCAGTACTTC
CASSQDPGTVYSYEQYF
>TRBV11-2|-|-|TRBJ1-3
TGTGCCAGCAGCTGGAGCTCTGGAAACACCATATATTTT
CASSWSSGNTIYF
>TRBV18|-|TRBD1|TRBJ1-6
TGTGCCAGCCGACAGGGATTACCCCTCCACTTT
CASRQGLPLHF
>TRBV9|-|TRBD2|TRBJ2-1
TGTGCCAGCAGCGTAATGGGACTAGCGGGTAATGAGCAGTTCTTC
CASSVMGLAGNEQFF
>TRBV5-1|-|TRBD1|TRBJ2-3
TGCGCCAGCAGCCGAGGACAGGGTATGACAGATACGCAGTATTTT
CASSRGQGMTDTQYF
>TRBV7-2|-|TRBD1|TRBJ2-7
TGTGCCAGCAGCCCCCAAGCCGGGACAGGGTACGAGCAGTACTTC
CASSPQAGTGYEQYF
>TRBV4-1|-|TRBD2|TRBJ2-1
TGCGCCAGCAGGCAACTGGGACTAGCTTTCAATGAGCAGTTCTTC
CASRQLGLAFNEQFF
>TRBV30|-|-|TRBJ1-5
TGTGCCTGGAGTGGCGGTATTAATCAGCCCCAGCATTTT
CAWSGGINQPQHF
>TRBV5-4|-|-|TRBJ2-3
TGTGCCAGCAGCTTGGCCGTGGGAGGTACAGATACGCAGTATTTT
CASSLAVGGTDTQYF
>TRBV6-5|-|-|TRBJ1-2
TGTGCCAGCAGTTACCTCTCAAGGGGGAACTATGGCTACACCTTC
CASSYLSRGNYGYTF
>TRBV19|-|-|TRBJ1-2
TGTGCCACTCAGGGGAGTAACTATGGCTACACCTTC
CATQGSNYGYTF
>TRBV28|-|-|TRBJ1-3
TGTGCCAGCAATGGAGGCGTCTTGCGAAACACCATATATTTT
CASNGGVLRNTIYF
>TRBV27|-|-|TRBJ2-7
TGTGCCAGCAGGTTTTTGGGGGGTGCGTACGAGCAGTACTTC
CASRFLGGAYEQYF
>TRBV7-8|-|-|TRBJ1-4
TGTGCCAGCAGCTCGGACGGCGGGGCTGCAACTAATGAAAAACTGTTTTTT
CASSSDGGAATNEKLFF
>TRBV6-6|-|TRBD1|TRBJ2-5
TGTGCCAGCAGGGACAGGGGGCTAGAGACCCAGTACTTC
CASRDRGLETQYF
>TRBV4-1|-|-|TRBJ1-1
TGCGCCAGCGGGGGGGGATTGGGTAACACTGAAGCTTTCTTT
CASGGGLGNTEAFF